A selection of T cell receptor beta chains follows, all from one sample in a study of T cells in Graves' hyperthyroidism and ophthalmopathy. TCRdb re-analysed the multiplex PCR reads in MiXCR, keeping a single row per CDR3 protein. Altogether fewer than 650,000 distinct CDR3 sequences are present, 40% to 55% being singletons, with the ten largest covering about 43%. The source material was peripheral blood or thyroid tissue (not recorded which). All receptors derive from an adult woman with Graves' disease, either hyperthyroidism or ophthalmopathy (not recorded which). Each CDR3 is given with its conserved first and last residue. Each record gives: V gene, D gene, clone size, J gene, CDR3 DNA, CDR3 protein. The D gene is left open where the match is weak. A row's size may be missing; if present it is once, few, many or a size class.

>TRBV18|.|.|TRBJ1-5
TGTGCCAGCTCACCTATGATCGGGAGTCCGAATCAGCCCCAGCATTTT
CASSPMIGSPNQPQHF
>TRBV4-1|.|.|TRBJ2-6
TGCGCCAGCAGCCCTCGGGGGCCTGGGGCCAACGTCCTGACTTTC
CASSPRGPGANVLTF
>TRBV7-9|.|few|TRBJ1-2
TGTGCCAGCAGCTTAGCTCCAGGGACTTATGGCTACACCTTC
CASSLAPGTYGYTF
>TRBV2|.|.|TRBJ1-6
TGTGCCAGCAGCCAGAACAGGGTGGGGGTTTCACCCCTCCACTTT
CASSQNRVGVSPLHF
>TRBV12-3/TRBV12-4|.|many|TRBJ1-3
TGTGCCAGCAGTTTAGCGGGGGCCGGCTCTGGAAACACCATATATTTT
CASSLAGAGSGNTIYF
>TRBV7-9|TRBD1|.|TRBJ2-2
TGTGCCAGCAGCCTGGGACAGAACCGGGAGCTGTTTTTT
CASSLGQNRELFF
>TRBV10-3|.|many|TRBJ2-7
TGTGCCATCAGTGAACGGCAGGGGGAGGCCGAGCAGTACTTC
CAISERQGEAEQYF
>TRBV9|TRBD2|many|TRBJ2-7
TGTGCCAGCAGCTCGGGACTAGCCTACGAGCAGTACTTC
CASSSGLAYEQYF
>TRBV7-2|TRBD1|.|TRBJ1-5
TGTGCCAGCAGCGACGGGACAGGGGGCATTCAGCCCCAGCATTTT
CASSDGTGGIQPQHF
>TRBV4-3|.|.|TRBJ1-1
TGCGCCGGCAGCCAAGATCAACCGGGCTACACTGAAGCTTTCTTT
CAGSQDQPGYTEAFF
>TRBV6-2/TRBV6-3|.|.|TRBJ2-7
TGTGCCAGCAGTTACTCAGGGTACGCCTACGAGCAGTACTTC
CASSYSGYAYEQYF
>TRBV4-1|.|many|TRBJ1-4
TGCGCCAGCAGCCCAACCTGGGGTATGGAAAAACTGTTTTTT
CASSPTWGMEKLFF
>TRBV30|.|.|TRBJ1-4
TGTGCCTGGAGTCTCGGGAGGGGAGGTGAAAAACTGTTTTTT
CAWSLGRGGEKLFF
>TRBV24-1|TRBD1|.|TRBJ1-6
TGTGCCACCAGTGACCCGGACAGGGTTCACTTT
CATSDPDRVHF
>TRBV24-1|.|many|TRBJ2-2
TGTGCCACCAGTGGTAAAATGAACACCGGGGAGCTGTTTTTT
CATSGKMNTGELFF
>TRBV6-5|.|.|TRBJ1-5
TGTGCCAGCAGTTCTTACCTGGGTCAGCCCCAGCATTTT
CASSSYLGQPQHF
>TRBV7-2|TRBD1|.|TRBJ2-7
TGTGCCAGCGCTTGGGGGACAGGAGCCTACGAGCAGTACTTC
CASAWGTGAYEQYF
>TRBV20-1|.|few|TRBJ2-3
TGCAGTGCCCCGGTCCTCACAGATACGCAGTATTTT
CSAPVLTDTQYF
>TRBV7-8|TRBD2|.|TRBJ2-5
TGTGCCAGCAGCCCCTCCGGGGGGGGATTGGGAGAGACCCAGTACTTC
CASSPSGGGLGETQYF
>TRBV2|.|.|TRBJ1-2
TGTGCCAGCAGTGGCGTCGGGGCGCACTATGGCTACACCTTC
CASSGVGAHYGYTF
>TRBV7-2|.|.|TRBJ1-4
TGTGCCAGCAGCTTAGGGGCGGACACTGAAAAACTGTTTTTT
CASSLGADTEKLFF
>TRBV5-1|TRBD1|.|TRBJ1-4
TGCGCCAGCAGCCTGACAGGGAATGAAAAACTGTTTTTT
CASSLTGNEKLFF
>TRBV6-1|.|few|TRBJ1-5
TGTGCCAGCAGTGTAGGATTCGGATATAGCAATCAGCCCCAGCATTTT
CASSVGFGYSNQPQHF
>TRBV19|.|many|TRBJ1-2
TGTGCCAGTAGTATCGGATCCAGCTATGGCTACACCTTC
CASSIGSSYGYTF
>TRBV20-1|TRBD1|.|TRBJ1-2
TGCAGTGCTAGTTCAGTCGGGACAGGGCTTGGCTACACCTTC
CSASSVGTGLGYTF
>TRBV12-3/TRBV12-4|.|many|TRBJ1-1
TGTGCCAGCAGTAAAACGCGTGAAGCTTTCTTT
CASSKTREAFF
>TRBV14|.|.|TRBJ2-7
TGTGCCAGCAGCCAATATCCGGAAGAATACGAGCAGTACTTC
CASSQYPEEYEQYF
>TRBV30|.|few|TRBJ1-5
TGTGCCTGGAGTCCAGAATCAGGACAGCCCCAGCATTTT
CAWSPESGQPQHF
>TRBV20-1|.|.|TRBJ2-7
TGCAGTGCTAGATCCCCTCCCGGGAAGGGTAAGGTATACGAGCAGTACTTC
CSARSPPGKGKVYEQYF
>TRBV3-1|.|.|TRBJ1-4
TGTGCCAGCAGCCTCTACAGCGCCGGGACACCGAATGAAAAACTGTTTTTT
CASSLYSAGTPNEKLFF
>TRBV24-1|.|.|TRBJ1-5
TGTGCCACCAGTGATTGGAGCTATAGCAATCAGCCCCAGCATTTT
CATSDWSYSNQPQHF
>TRBV24-1|.|.|TRBJ2-5
TGTGCCACCAGCACAGGTGGAGAGACCCAGTACTTC
CATSTGGETQYF
>TRBV10-3|.|.|TRBJ2-7
TGTGCCATCAGTGATCGGGACACCTCCTACGAGCAGTACTTC
CAISDRDTSYEQYF
>TRBV20-1|TRBD2|.|TRBJ2-5
TGCAGTGCTCCGGGACTAGTGCAAGAGACCCAGTACTTC
CSAPGLVQETQYF
>TRBV7-6|TRBD1|.|TRBJ1-2
TGTGCCACGACCCAAATTGACAGGGGCTATGGCTACACCTTC
CATTQIDRGYGYTF
>TRBV14|.|many|TRBJ1-5
TGTGCCAGCAGCCGGGACTTTAATCAGCCCCAGCATTTT
CASSRDFNQPQHF
>TRBV7-9|.|.|TRBJ2-5
TGTGCCAGCAGCTTTGGAGATAATCAGCCCCAGTACTTC
CASSFGDNQPQYF
>TRBV7-8|TRBD2|.|TRBJ2-7
TGTGCCAGGGGGGGGGAGGGCCGACACGAGCAGTACTTC
CARGGEGRHEQYF
>TRBV7-9|TRBD2|.|TRBJ2-5
TGTGCCAGCAGCTCCGGTCCTCCCGGGGGGGGAGAAGAGACCCAGTACTTC
CASSSGPPGGGEETQYF
>TRBV2|TRBD1|.|TRBJ2-5
TGTGCCAGCAGACGGGACAGCATACTTCTGGGGACCCAGTACTTC
CASRRDSILLGTQYF
>TRBV2|.|few|TRBJ1-1
TGTGCCAGCAGCGGCAGCAGGGTATTAGGCACTGAAGCTTTCTTT
CASSGSRVLGTEAFF
>TRBV5-4|.|.|TRBJ2-2
TGTGCCAGCAGCTTGGTGGTTGGCGGAAACACCGGGGAGCTGTTTTTT
CASSLVVGGNTGELFF
>TRBV6-1|.|many|TRBJ1-5
TGTGCCAGCAGTGTCCGGACGTATGATAGCAATCAGCCCCAGCATTTT
CASSVRTYDSNQPQHF
>TRBV7-9|.|.|TRBJ1-5
TGTGCCAGCAGCTTAGGCAGTAGTAACCAAGAGACCCAGCATTTT
CASSLGSSNQETQHF
>TRBV29-1|TRBD2|many|TRBJ2-7
TGCAGCGTTGTACCTAGCGGGAAAGACGAGCAGTACTTC
CSVVPSGKDEQYF
>TRBV20-1|.|many|TRBJ2-5
TGCAGTGCTAGATTTCGACTGCAAGAGACCCAGTACTTC
CSARFRLQETQYF
>TRBV6-4|.|many|TRBJ1-5
TGTGCCAGCAGTGAGGAACTTTTCAATCAGCCCCAGCATTTT
CASSEELFNQPQHF
>TRBV29-1|.|many|TRBJ2-5
TGCAGCGTCCGCCCCTCAGGACTTAGAGCCCAGTACTTC
CSVRPSGLRAQYF
>TRBV29-1|TRBD1|.|TRBJ1-2
TGCAGCGTTGATAGAGGGACAGGGCCCTTGGGTGGCTACACCTTC
CSVDRGTGPLGGYTF
>TRBV7-1|.|.|TRBJ2-7
TGTGCCAGCAGCTCACCCAGGGTCGAGCAGTACTTC
CASSSPRVEQYF
>TRBV4-2|TRBD1|.|TRBJ1-2
TGTGCCAGCAGCTCCCACGGACAGGGGGCCTATGGCTACACCTTC
CASSSHGQGAYGYTF
>TRBV7-2|.|.|TRBJ2-7
TGTGCCAGCAGCTTAGAAGGGGTCCTCGAGCAGTACTTC
CASSLEGVLEQYF
>TRBV12-3/TRBV12-4|.|many|TRBJ1-3
TGTGCCAGCAGTTTAGACCGGATGCCTGGAAACACCATATATTTT
CASSLDRMPGNTIYF
>TRBV2|.|few|TRBJ2-5
TGTGCCGGCAGTGAAGTTGTCGGGGGAGGGACCCAGTACTTC
CAGSEVVGGGTQYF
>TRBV25-1|.|once|TRBJ1-1
TGTGCCAGCAGTGGACCGACGAGGGACACTGAAGCTTTCTTT
CASSGPTRDTEAFF